This TCR beta chain was sequenced during a study of EBV T-cell therapy then PD-1 blockade in nasopharyngeal carcinoma. About this clone: The antigen remains undetermined.

V gave up 1 base and J gave up 1 base, with 5 bases separating them. Germline-derived CDR1 and CDR2 are SGHNT and YYREEE (reference sequence). This CDR3 region has 13 residues. This table comes from immunoSEQ multiplex PCR, and its TCRdb copy is limited to in-frame clones, with some not included. The sample has about 19,000 clones, around 82% seen once. Treatment described: AdE1-LMPpoly-expanded autologous EBV-specific T-cell therapy followed by anti-PD-1 nivolumab. The chain uses TRBV5-4 and TRBJ1-1; D remains ambiguous. This sample comprised CD8+ T cells from blood, obtained at roughly day 32 from a patient whose treatment included autologous EBV-specific T cells and nivolumab. This receptor was taken from a man aged 35-49 years with nasopharyngeal carcinoma. CDR3 DNA: TGTGCCAGCAGCTTGTCCAGGAACACTGAAGCTTTCTTT. Protein sequence: CASSLSRNTEAFF. Using reference TRBV5-4 and TRBJ1-1 for the parts outside the CDR3, the full variable domain is ETGVTQSPTHLIKTRGQQVTLRCSSQSGHNTVSWYQQALGQGPQFIFQYYREEENGRGNFPPRFSGLQFPNYSSELNVNALELDDSALYLCASSLSRNTEAFFGQGTRLTVV.